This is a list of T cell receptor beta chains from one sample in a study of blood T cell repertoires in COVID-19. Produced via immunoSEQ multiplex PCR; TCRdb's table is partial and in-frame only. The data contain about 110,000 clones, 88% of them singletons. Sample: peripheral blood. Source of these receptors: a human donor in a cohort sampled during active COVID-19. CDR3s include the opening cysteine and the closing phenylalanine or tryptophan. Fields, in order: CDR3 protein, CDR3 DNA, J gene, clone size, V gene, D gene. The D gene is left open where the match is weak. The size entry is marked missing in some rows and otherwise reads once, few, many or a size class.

CDR3 protein: CASSGGGGSTDTQYF
CDR3 DNA: TGTGCCAGCAGCGGAGGCGGGGGGAGCACAGATACGCAGTATTTT
J gene: TRBJ2-3
clone size: NA
V gene: TRBV3-1/TRBV3-2
D gene: TRBD2

CDR3 protein: CASTPGGAYEQYF
CDR3 DNA: TGTGCCAGCACTCCAGGAGGGGCCTACGAGCAGTACTTC
J gene: TRBJ2-7
clone size: NA
V gene: TRBV12-3/TRBV12-4
D gene: NA

CDR3 protein: CAISRTGEGLNTEAFF
CDR3 DNA: TGTGCCATCAGTAGGACAGGGGAGGGCCTGAACACTGAAGCTTTCTTT
J gene: TRBJ1-1
clone size: few
V gene: TRBV10-3
D gene: TRBD1

CDR3 protein: CASSFGGAVYEQFF
CDR3 DNA: TGTGCCAGCAGTTTTGGGGGGGCCGTATATGAGCAGTTCTTC
J gene: TRBJ2-1
clone size: NA
V gene: TRBV28
D gene: NA

CDR3 protein: CASSLSAGGDNTEAFF
CDR3 DNA: TGCGCCAGCAGCTTGTCGGCAGGGGGCGACAACACTGAAGCTTTCTTT
J gene: TRBJ1-1
clone size: NA
V gene: TRBV5-1
D gene: TRBD1

CDR3 protein: CASSPKSFSGNTIYF
CDR3 DNA: TGTGCCAGCAGCCCAAAAAGCTTCTCTGGAAACACCATATATTTT
J gene: TRBJ1-3
clone size: NA
V gene: TRBV7-8
D gene: NA

CDR3 protein: CASSQDPDRGGYTF
CDR3 DNA: TGTGCCAGCAGCCAAGACCCGGACAGGGGTGGCTACACCTTC
J gene: TRBJ1-2
clone size: NA
V gene: TRBV3-1/TRBV3-2
D gene: TRBD1

CDR3 protein: CASSLVASGSSSHEQYF
CDR3 DNA: TGTGCCAGCAGCTTAGTTGCTAGCGGGAGTAGTTCCCACGAGCAGTACTTC
J gene: TRBJ2-7
clone size: NA
V gene: TRBV7-6
D gene: TRBD2

CDR3 protein: CASRPTGTPNTEAFF
CDR3 DNA: TGTGCCAGCAGGCCAACAGGGACGCCGAACACTGAAGCTTTCTTT
J gene: TRBJ1-1
clone size: few
V gene: TRBV5-4
D gene: NA

CDR3 protein: CASGAGQNSNQPQHF
CDR3 DNA: TGCGCCAGCGGCGCTGGACAGAATAGCAATCAGCCCCAGCATTTT
J gene: TRBJ1-5
clone size: few
V gene: TRBV5-1
D gene: NA

CDR3 protein: CASRAGFYNEQFF
CDR3 DNA: TGTGCCAGCAGGGCGGGATTTTACAATGAGCAGTTCTTC
J gene: TRBJ2-1
clone size: NA
V gene: TRBV2
D gene: NA

CDR3 protein: CASSLKGGEQFF
CDR3 DNA: TGTGCCAGCAGCTTAAAGGGAGGTGAGCAGTTCTTC
J gene: TRBJ2-1
clone size: NA
V gene: TRBV7-9
D gene: NA

CDR3 protein: CASSWDRGGRGYTF
CDR3 DNA: TGTGCCAGCAGCTGGGACAGGGGAGGTCGTGGCTACACCTTC
J gene: TRBJ1-2
clone size: NA
V gene: TRBV6-5
D gene: TRBD1

CDR3 protein: CASSPGQYTGELFF
CDR3 DNA: TGTGCCAGCAGCCCGGGACAGTACACCGGGGAGCTGTTTTTT
J gene: TRBJ2-2
clone size: once
V gene: TRBV27
D gene: TRBD1

CDR3 protein: CASSLNAGAADTQYF
CDR3 DNA: TGTGCCAGCAGCCTGAATGCAGGGGCGGCAGATACGCAGTATTTT
J gene: TRBJ2-3
clone size: NA
V gene: TRBV11-2
D gene: NA

CDR3 protein: CASRTTVNTEAFF
CDR3 DNA: TGTGCCAGTAGAACGACAGTTAACACTGAAGCTTTCTTT
J gene: TRBJ1-1
clone size: NA
V gene: TRBV19
D gene: NA

CDR3 protein: CASSVLQGPNTGELFF
CDR3 DNA: TGTGCCAGCAGCGTACTCCAGGGCCCGAACACCGGGGAGCTGTTTTTT
J gene: TRBJ2-2
clone size: NA
V gene: TRBV28
D gene: NA

CDR3 protein: CASSPPGRVTGNTIYF
CDR3 DNA: TGTGCCAGCTCACCTCCCGGCAGGGTGACTGGAAACACCATATATTTT
J gene: TRBJ1-3
clone size: NA
V gene: TRBV18
D gene: NA

CDR3 protein: CASSLGQGGQETQYF
CDR3 DNA: TGTGCCAGCTCACTAGGACAGGGGGGACAAGAGACCCAGTACTTC
J gene: TRBJ2-5
clone size: NA
V gene: TRBV18
D gene: TRBD1

CDR3 protein: CASSDPGQGLRAFF
CDR3 DNA: TGTGCCAGCAGTGACCCGGGACAGGGTTTACGTGCTTTCTTT
J gene: TRBJ1-1
clone size: NA
V gene: TRBV6-1
D gene: TRBD1

CDR3 protein: CASKRSGASGGANEQFF
CDR3 DNA: TGTGCCAGCAAACGGAGCGGTGCTAGCGGGGGTGCCAATGAGCAGTTCTTC
J gene: TRBJ2-1
clone size: NA
V gene: TRBV11-2
D gene: TRBD2

CDR3 protein: CASSWGRVAFF
CDR3 DNA: TGTGCCAGCAGCTGGGGGCGAGTAGCTTTCTTT
J gene: TRBJ1-1
clone size: NA
V gene: TRBV14
D gene: NA

CDR3 protein: CASSTGVGQYF
CDR3 DNA: TGTGCCAGCAGTACAGGGGTTGGGCAGTATTTT
J gene: TRBJ2-3
clone size: NA
V gene: TRBV12-3/TRBV12-4
D gene: TRBD1

CDR3 protein: CSTGQGVGYEQYF
CDR3 DNA: TGCAGCACGGGACAGGGCGTTGGCTACGAGCAGTACTTC
J gene: TRBJ2-7
clone size: once
V gene: TRBV29-1
D gene: TRBD1

CDR3 protein: CASSLAGGPGDTQYF
CDR3 DNA: TGTGCCAGCAGCCTAGCGGGAGGGCCGGGAGATACGCAGTATTTT
J gene: TRBJ2-3
clone size: NA
V gene: TRBV11-2
D gene: TRBD2

CDR3 protein: CASSQEEGDRKLSF
CDR3 DNA: TGTGCCAGCAGCCAAGAAGAAGGGGACAGGAAGCTCTCCTTC
J gene: TRBJ2-7
clone size: NA
V gene: TRBV3-1/TRBV3-2
D gene: TRBD1